The 3 T cell receptor beta chains presented below share a single source sample, sequenced in a study of T cell clones after liver transplantation. Produced via immunoSEQ multiplex PCR; TCRdb's table is partial and in-frame only. The table has around 100,000 clones, approximately 78% seen once. This specimen was CD4+ T cells from blood, taken before liver transplant. The source of these receptors is a human donor who received a liver transplant.

The V call is TRBV7-2, the J call TRBJ2-3, with 14 positions matching TRBD2. The CDR3 sequence is 17 residues long. From germline, CDR1 is SGHTA and CDR2 FQGNSA. Unmatched junction bases numbered 11, after V lost 8 bases and J lost 4 bases. The CDR3 DNA sequence: TGTGCCAGCTGCCAGACTAGCGGGGGGGCCAGGGCAGATACGCAGTATTTT. Protein: CASCQTSGGARADTQYF.

V usage is TRBV11-1 and J usage is TRBJ1-2; D unresolved. The V and J ends lost 5 bases and 6 bases respectively, with 19 bases between them. The CDR3 runs 15 residues. Germline loops: CDR1 SGHAT, CDR2 FQDESV (reference sequence). The CDR3 spells CASSHPVAEFDGYTF. The DNA for the CDR3 is TGTGCCAGCAGCCACCCCGTGGCTGAATTTGATGGCTACACCTTC. The variable domain in full, with the rest retrieved from reference TRBV11-1 and TRBJ1-2, is EAEVAQSPRYKITEKSQAVAFWCDPISGHATLYWYRQILGQGPELLVQFQDESVVDDSQLPKDRFSAERLKGVDSTLKIQPAELGDSAMYLCASSHPVAEFDGYTFGSGTRLTVV.

This clone has just a few counts. The rearrangement uses TRBV29-1 and TRBJ2-7, with D perhaps TRBD1 (6 bases). The CDR3 consists of 12 residues. Germline values: CDR1 SQVTM, CDR2 ANQGSEA. The V end was cut by 8 bases, the J end by 3 bases, with 14 bases between. For the CDR3, the DNA is TGCAGCATCGGACAGACCGACTACGAGCAGTACTTC. The encoded protein is CSIGQTDYEQYF.